A selection of T cell receptor beta chains follows, all from one sample in a study of early stage breast cancer tumors. The data were produced by immunoSEQ multiplex PCR, yet TCRdb's version contains in-frame clones alone and is incomplete. Of about 72,000 clones listed, more than 65% are singletons. The sample was blood. The receptors stem from a person between 55 and 70 years old with breast cancer. Each CDR3 is given with its conserved first and last residue. Each record gives: clone size, J gene, V gene, D gene, CDR3 protein. A D gene is named only where the DNA matches it firmly. For some rows the clone size is stated as once, few or many, or as a class when expanded; others skip it.

.,TRBJ2-5,TRBV6-4,.,CASSVFGNRGETQYF
.,TRBJ2-5,TRBV15,.,CATSRGKETQYF
.,TRBJ2-7,TRBV6-5,TRBD2,CASTGEGWQYF
.,TRBJ2-3,TRBV29-1,TRBD2,CSVQLAGGLGVGTDTQYF
few,TRBJ1-2,TRBV6-5,.,CASSYSQGGGYTF
.,TRBJ2-7,TRBV10-3,.,CAISDRQGLYEQYF
.,TRBJ2-2,TRBV9,.,CASSDRDLRLGGELFF
.,TRBJ1-5,TRBV4-2,.,CASSQVFGGAGQPQHF
.,TRBJ2-3,TRBV28,TRBD2,CASGTVAGGSDTQYF
.,TRBJ2-1,TRBV7-2,TRBD2,CASSLGGRAGSNEQFF
once,TRBJ2-1,TRBV7-9,.,CASSSRSEQFF
.,TRBJ2-2,TRBV7-9,.,CASSYGGANSNTGELFF
.,TRBJ2-7,TRBV7-9,.,CASSSRLGNRPQGEQYF
.,TRBJ1-4,TRBV9,.,CASSVGAEISNEKLFF
.,TRBJ2-3,TRBV4-1,.,CASSQGVGGEDTQYF
.,TRBJ1-2,TRBV5-1,TRBD1,CASSSGQIYGYTF
.,TRBJ2-2,TRBV18,TRBD1,CASSQDRVWTKTGELFF
once,TRBJ1-5,TRBV28,.,CAITRPGGLSNQPQHF
.,TRBJ1-3,TRBV18,TRBD1,CASSPDRGSSSGNTIYF
.,TRBJ2-3,TRBV7-9,.,CASSPWRDSTDTQYF
.,TRBJ1-3,TRBV7-2,.,CASSLAAGFSGNTIYF
.,TRBJ1-4,TRBV18,.,CASSSGIGGEKLFF
.,TRBJ2-5,TRBV28,.,CASSFFGGSTETQYF
.,TRBJ2-5,TRBV18,.,CASSPPSVEETQYF
.,TRBJ1-6,TRBV30,.,CAWKLGQSYNSPLHF
.,TRBJ1-2,TRBV28,TRBD1,CASTLAGTGGDYGYTF
.,TRBJ2-3,TRBV7-6,TRBD2,CASSYSGSSTDTQYF
.,TRBJ1-5,TRBV28,.,CASSPLSSDQPQHF
.,TRBJ1-1,TRBV7-2,TRBD1,CASSLNRGRGTEAFF
once,TRBJ2-7,TRBV19,.,CASSMGQDLFYEQYF
.,TRBJ2-5,TRBV6-6,.,CASSLSGGPAQETQYF
once,TRBJ2-7,TRBV6-1,TRBD1,CASGVTGTGEQYF
.,TRBJ1-6,TRBV10-3,.,CAIAEGRDNSPLHF